The rows below give T cell receptor beta chains drawn from one sample of a study of CD8+ T cells in alopecia areata. Clones were read by immunoSEQ multiplex PCR, and TCRdb kept only the in-frame ones, dropping some. The sample lists some 5,000 clones, roughly three fifths occurring once. Material for sequencing was skin. The receptors come from a human donor with alopecia areata. Each CDR3 is given with its conserved first and last residue. A D gene is named only where the DNA matches it firmly. Some rows mark clone size as missing; the rest say once, few, many or name a class of expanded clone.

DNA: TGTGCCTGGAATCCGGGGTTGAGCTATGGCTACACCTTC
CDR3: CAWNPGLSYGYTF
D: .
size: once
V: TRBV30
J: TRBJ1-2

DNA: TGTGCCTGGAGTGTACGGAGTCGTTATGGCTACACCTTC
CDR3: CAWSVRSRYGYTF
D: .
size: .
V: TRBV30
J: TRBJ1-2

DNA: TGTGCCAGCAGCCCCTACACAGGGTTTAATCAGCCCCAGCATTTT
CDR3: CASSPYTGFNQPQHF
D: .
size: .
V: TRBV7-2
J: TRBJ1-5

DNA: TGTGCCAGCAGCTTAGGAGGGGGGAGTGAAGCTTTCTTT
CDR3: CASSLGGGSEAFF
D: .
size: .
V: TRBV7-9
J: TRBJ1-1

DNA: TGTGCCAGCAGCTCGATCTCACGCAATACGCAGTATTTT
CDR3: CASSSISRNTQYF
D: .
size: once
V: TRBV5-6
J: TRBJ2-3

DNA: TGTGCCAGCCGTGTCAGAGGGAGAGTTCGTCAAAATCTCCTGGATCGTTATAATTCACCCCTCCACTTT
CDR3: CASRVRGRVRQNLLDRYNSPLHF
D: .
size: .
V: TRBV27
J: TRBJ1-6

DNA: TGTGCCAGCAGCGCGGGGCTCCTGGCTAACTATGGCTACACCTTC
CDR3: CASSAGLLANYGYTF
D: .
size: .
V: TRBV7-9
J: TRBJ1-2

DNA: TGTGCCAGCAGTGAGCCAGGGGTAAACGCTGAGCAGTTCTTC
CDR3: CASSEPGVNAEQFF
D: .
size: few
V: TRBV6-5
J: TRBJ2-1

DNA: TGTGCCAGCAGCCCAGTTACAAGCTCCTACGAGCAGTACTTC
CDR3: CASSPVTSSYEQYF
D: .
size: .
V: TRBV7-8
J: TRBJ2-7

DNA: TGTGCCAGCAGCCCGGACGGGTTATCCTACGAGCAGTACTTC
CDR3: CASSPDGLSYEQYF
D: .
size: once
V: TRBV5-4
J: TRBJ2-7

DNA: TGTGCCAGCAGAGCAGGGACCTCCATCGAGCAGTACTTC
CDR3: CASRAGTSIEQYF
D: .
size: .
V: TRBV2
J: TRBJ2-7

DNA: TGTGCCAGCAGCCGGACTAGCCTCGAGACCCAGTACTTC
CDR3: CASSRTSLETQYF
D: TRBD2
size: few
V: TRBV27
J: TRBJ2-5

DNA: TGTGCCAGCAGGTTGGGGAGACAGGGCGGTCAGCCCCAGCATTTT
CDR3: CASRLGRQGGQPQHF
D: TRBD1
size: .
V: TRBV5-8
J: TRBJ1-5

DNA: TGTGCCAGCAGCATAAGAAGGGAAAATGAGCAGTTCTTC
CDR3: CASSIRRENEQFF
D: .
size: .
V: TRBV7-2
J: TRBJ2-1

DNA: TGCGCCAGCGTCAGCGGGAGTCCCCGTAATTACAATGAGCAGTTCTTC
CDR3: CASVSGSPRNYNEQFF
D: TRBD2
size: .
V: TRBV10-2
J: TRBJ2-1

DNA: TGCAGCGTTTGTCTGCTAGCGGGATCTATTTACAATGAGCAGTTCTTC
CDR3: CSVCLLAGSIYNEQFF
D: TRBD2
size: .
V: TRBV29-1
J: TRBJ2-1

DNA: TGCAGCGTTGGACAGAGAGCCTACGAGCAGTACTTC
CDR3: CSVGQRAYEQYF
D: .
size: .
V: TRBV29-1
J: TRBJ2-7

DNA: TGTGCCAGCAGCTTAAAGCCAGGCGCCCATGCAACCTTC
CDR3: CASSLKPGAHATF
D: .
size: .
V: TRBV7-3
J: TRBJ1-2

DNA: TGTGCCAGCAGTACCGTTATACCGTCGGGTACTGAAGCTTTCTTT
CDR3: CASSTVIPSGTEAFF
D: .
size: few
V: TRBV6-8
J: TRBJ1-1

DNA: TGTGCCAGCAGCTCCGGGTTAAATTCACCCCTCCACTTT
CDR3: CASSSGLNSPLHF
D: .
size: .
V: TRBV7-6
J: TRBJ1-6

DNA: TGTGCCAGCAGTGGGACCGGACAAGCCAAAAACATTCAGTACTTC
CDR3: CASSGTGQAKNIQYF
D: .
size: .
V: TRBV28
J: TRBJ2-4

DNA: TGTGCCAGCAGAGTTTTCGGGGGGCAAGAGCAGTACTTC
CDR3: CASRVFGGQEQYF
D: .
size: .
V: TRBV27
J: TRBJ2-7

DNA: TGTGCCTGGGCGCCCGGGACACCGCCTGAAGCTTTCTTT
CDR3: CAWAPGTPPEAFF
D: .
size: .
V: TRBV30
J: TRBJ1-1

DNA: TGTGCCAGCAGTGTCATATTAGCTACAAGAAAGACCTATGGCTACACCTTC
CDR3: CASSVILATRKTYGYTF
D: .
size: .
V: TRBV21-1
J: TRBJ1-2

DNA: TGTGCCAGCAGTGGGACAGGGGGTGGAAATGAGCAGTTCTTC
CDR3: CASSGTGGGNEQFF
D: TRBD1
size: .
V: TRBV6-6
J: TRBJ2-1

DNA: TGTGCCAGCAGCTTCGGGCAGGCGAACTACGAGCAGTACTTC
CDR3: CASSFGQANYEQYF
D: .
size: .
V: TRBV7-9
J: TRBJ2-7

DNA: TGTGCCAGCAGTGACCGTATGGCAGTGGGCGGCGAGCAGTACTTC
CDR3: CASSDRMAVGGEQYF
D: .
size: .
V: TRBV2
J: TRBJ2-7

DNA: TGTGCCAGCAGTTACCAGGCCCGCTTAGATACGCAGTATTTT
CDR3: CASSYQARLDTQYF
D: .
size: .
V: TRBV6-5
J: TRBJ2-3

DNA: TGTGCCTGGAGTGTGGCTCTATGGGCCCAGAGTCACGAGCAGTACTTC
CDR3: CAWSVALWAQSHEQYF
D: .
size: .
V: TRBV30
J: TRBJ2-7

DNA: TGTGCCAGCAGTTACTCGAACCCAGATACGCAGTATTTT
CDR3: CASSYSNPDTQYF
D: .
size: .
V: TRBV6-6
J: TRBJ2-3

DNA: TGTGCCAGCTCACCAAGGGACAAGCGATACGAGCAGTACTTC
CDR3: CASSPRDKRYEQYF
D: .
size: .
V: TRBV18
J: TRBJ2-7

DNA: TGTGCCAGCAGCTTGGCCGGCAGGGGGGGTTTGTTCTTC
CDR3: CASSLAGRGGLFF
D: .
size: few
V: TRBV5-4
J: TRBJ2-1

DNA: TGCGCCAGCAGTGAGACCCAAGAGACCCAGTACTTC
CDR3: CASSETQETQYF
D: .
size: .
V: TRBV10-2
J: TRBJ2-5

DNA: TGTGCCAGCACTCCCTCGGGGGGAGGAGAGACCCAGTACTTC
CDR3: CASTPSGGGETQYF
D: TRBD2
size: few
V: TRBV11-1
J: TRBJ2-5

DNA: TGTGCCAGCACTAGCTGGGAGACCCAGTACTTC
CDR3: CASTSWETQYF
D: .
size: .
V: TRBV2
J: TRBJ2-5

DNA: TGTGCCAGCAGCGGCCGGAGAGGTCAATCATCGTTCTTC
CDR3: CASSGRRGQSSFF
D: .
size: once
V: TRBV9
J: TRBJ2-1

DNA: TGTGCCAGCAGTCCGAAAGCGGGGTGGGACTACGAGCAGTACTTC
CDR3: CASSPKAGWDYEQYF
D: TRBD2
size: .
V: TRBV27
J: TRBJ2-7

DNA: TGTGCCAGCAGCCAGACGGTACAGGGTGAGACCCAGTACTTC
CDR3: CASSQTVQGETQYF
D: .
size: .
V: TRBV6-5
J: TRBJ2-5

DNA: TGTGCCAGCAGTTTAGGACAGGGGGCGAGCGAGCAGTACTTC
CDR3: CASSLGQGASEQYF
D: TRBD1
size: .
V: TRBV27
J: TRBJ2-7